This entry concerns a single TCR beta chain. Its antigen remains unidentified. Quantitative 5'-RACE with molecular barcodes was used to make the TCR beta libraries. TCRdb reprocessed the 5' RACE reads via MiXCR and lists one record per CDR3 protein. The sample consists of under 200,000 distinct CDR3 sequences, roughly 12% of them appearing once. The germline CDR1 and CDR2 sequences are MDHEN and SYDVKM. The CDR3 length is 15 residues. Trimming took off 7 bases at V and 4 bases at J, with 17 bases between the two ends. The data derive from a study of CD8 T cells in ankylosing spondylitis. Study observations and caveats: Disease-linked clones bore a CD8+ phenotype and were relatively rare in peripheral blood. Reportedly, disease-linked clones are significantly enriched in ankylosing spondylitis patients' matched synovial fluid. A motif in TCR beta, a set of under ten highly homologous variants, appeared characteristic of ankylosing spondylitis blood.

The receptor was isolated from a male donor with ankylosing spondylitis or in good health (not recorded which). Sequenced input: blood, either unsorted or a sorted T cell fraction (not recorded which). The rearrangement uses TRBV28 and TRBJ2-1, with D possibly being TRBD2 (5 bases). The CDR3 is CASTASSGYYNEQFF. The CDR3 DNA reads TGTGCCAGCACCGCTTCGAGCGGATATTACAATGAGCAGTTCTTC.